This TCR beta chain is from a study of breast tumors, draining lymph nodes, adjacent tissues. Study-level findings and limits: The data were judged consistent with most tumor T cells coming from lymph node and expanding in tumor. Tumor TCR diversity was below lymph nodes but above nontumor tissue.

TCRdb passed the multiplex PCR reads through MiXCR, listing each CDR3 protein once. The table has tens of thousands of distinct CDR3 sequences, roughly 60% seen once. This clonotype was found a few times. Its cognate antigen is unknown. This CDR3 is 18 amino acids long. CDR1 KGHDR and CDR2 SFDVKD come from the germline V gene. Germline trimming cut 2 bases from V and 0 bases from J; bases unmatched to any gene: 10. The source is a female donor with breast cancer. Some clones in this sample may be carry-over from other donors' samples. The J gene is TRBJ2-7, the V gene TRBV24-1; 9 bases agree with TRBD1. Material: breast tumor tissue. DNA for the CDR3: TGTGCCACCAGTGATTGGGGGAACTTGACAGGGGGCTCCTACGAGCAGTACGTC. Translating gives CATSDWGNLTGGSYEQYV.